This passage covers 24 T cell receptor beta chains from one sample sequenced in a study of CD8+ T cells in alopecia areata. Treatment meaning: oral pan-JAK inhibitor, 5-10 mg twice daily. Following extraction, RNA underwent reverse transcription to cDNA, which served as the sequencing template. Method: immunoSEQ multiplex PCR; TCRdb's copy keeps in-frame clones and lacks some. The data show roughly 110,000 clones, roughly three fifths seen once. The specimen comprised CD4+ T cells sorted from blood, sampled at week 24, from a patient treated with tofacitinib. The receptor source for this set is a human donor with alopecia areata.

This clone was recorded a few times. The chain recombines TRBV7-8 with TRBJ2-3; perhaps TRBD2 as D (5 bases). CDR3 length equals 12 residues. The ends were cut back, 5 bases at V and 5 bases at J, with 8 bases in the middle. CDR1 is SGHVS, CDR2 FQNEAQ, per germline. In DNA form, the CDR3 reads TGTGCCAGCAGCCCTGGACTAGATACGCAGTATTTT. Amino acids: CASSPGLDTQYF.

This rearrangement joins TRBV2 to TRBJ1-4, with no clear D. The CDR3 runs 15 residues. With 4 bases removed from V and 0 bases from J, the gap between germline ends came to 9 bases. Germline-derived CDR1 and CDR2 are SNHLY and FYNNEI. The chain's CDR3 is CASSVLRATNEKLFF. DNA of the CDR3: TGTGCCAGCAGTGTTTTGCGGGCAACTAATGAAAAACTGTTTTTT.

V gene TRBV30 combines with J gene TRBJ1-6; D remains ambiguous. Germline CDR1 reads GTSNPN; CDR2 reads SVGIG (reference sequence). The V end was cut by 5 bases, the J end by 5 bases, with 10 bases between. This CDR3 is 13 amino acids long. The CDR3 loop is CAWLEQNNSPLHF. DNA for the CDR3: TGTGCCTGGTTGGAACAGAATAATTCACCCCTCCACTTT.

V gene TRBV4-3 combines with J gene TRBJ2-3; tentatively, D is TRBD1 or TRBD2 (5 bases each). This CDR3 has 15 residues. V was clipped by 0 bases and J by 7 bases, with 14 bases between them. CDR1 LGHNA and CDR2 YSLEER come from the germline V gene. CDR3 DNA sequence: TGCGCCAGCAGCCAAGATCAAGGGGACCTGTATACGCAGTATTTT. The encoded protein is CASSQDQGDLYTQYF.

This chain uses TRBV7-6 with TRBJ2-7; D might be TRBD1 (5 bases). The CDR3 is 14 amino acids. Germline CDR1 and CDR2: SGHVS and FNYEAQ. Trimming removed 1 base from V and 6 bases from J, with 13 bases in between. Written as DNA, the CDR3 is TGTGCCAGCAGCTTAGGACAGTTCCTAGGCGAGCAGTACTTC. It yields the protein CASSLGQFLGEQYF.

V and J are TRBV7-2 and TRBJ1-5; possibly TRBD1 for D (6 bases). CDR3 length: 15 residues. CDR1 is SGHTA and CDR2 is FQGNSA in the germline V gene. Trimming removed 5 bases at V and 7 bases at J, with 18 bases between. The chain's CDR3 is CASSPGYRAGQPQHF. DNA of the CDR3: TGTGCCAGCAGCCCCGGCTACAGGGCCGGACAGCCCCAGCATTTT.

In its sample, this clone was seen a few times. J is TRBJ2-3 and V is TRBV5-4; D gene ambiguous. The CDR3 extends over 11 amino acids. V lost 5 bases, J lost 5 bases, and 6 bases lay in between. CDR1 is SGHNT and CDR2 is YYREEE in the germline V gene (reference sequence). The CDR3 DNA sequence: TGTGCCAGCAGTTTTGAAGATACGCAGTATTTT. Its translation: CASSFEDTQYF.

The rearrangement joins TRBV7-9 to TRBJ1-5, with TRBD1 matching 8 bases. V lost 3 bases, J lost 0 bases, and 1 base stayed unmatched. The CDR3 totals 15 residues. Germline assignment: CDR1 SEHNR and CDR2 FQNEAQ (reference sequence). The CDR3: CASSFQGASNQPQHF. For the CDR3, the DNA is TGTGCCAGCAGCTTCCAGGGGGCTAGCAATCAGCCCCAGCATTTT.

V gene TRBV14 combines with J gene TRBJ2-1; D is uncertain. The germline V gene has CDR1 SGHDN and CDR2 FVKESK. The CDR3 consists of 14 residues. Trimming shortened V by 4 bases and J by 8 bases, and 15 bases separated the two germline ends. CDR3 sequence (DNA): TGTGCCAGCAGCCCCATGCAACCCCGTGATGAGCAGTTCTTC. It translates to CASSPMQPRDEQFF.

In its sample, this clone was seen a few times. The CDR3 bases are TGTGCCTGGAGTGAGGAAGTCCGGGGTACGTGGGAGCAGTACTTC. Translation gives CAWSEEVRGTWEQYF. The V call is TRBV30, the J call TRBJ2-7, with D possibly matching TRBD2 (5 bases). The germline V gene has CDR1 GTSNPN and CDR2 SVGIG (reference sequence). V was shortened by 1 base and J by 7 bases, with 20 bases between the two germline ends. The CDR3 is 15 amino acids.

V and J are TRBV27 and TRBJ1-1; D possibly corresponds to TRBD1 (5 bases). This CDR3 spans 13 amino acids. Trimming took 7 bases from V and 11 from J, leaving 20 bases between them. Germline CDR1 MNHEY, CDR2 SMNVEV (reference sequence). The CDR3 coding sequence is TGTGCCAGCAAAGCCGGGGGTACGGGTCGCGCTTTCTTT. Its protein product is CASKAGGTGRAFF.

V gene TRBV29-1 combines with J gene TRBJ1-2, with TRBD1 matching over 10 bases. This CDR3 is built from 13 residues. Germline CDR1 SQVTM, CDR2 ANQGSEA. Trimming took 4 bases from V and 4 from J; bases not matched to a gene: 3. The CDR3 DNA reads as TGCAGCGTTGTTCGGGACAGGGGCTATGGCTACACCTTC. This gives the protein CSVVRDRGYGYTF.

The chain employs TRBV14 and TRBJ2-1; 9 bases map to TRBD1. Germline V CDR1 and CDR2: SGHDN, FVKESK. The CDR3 has 16 amino acids. V shed 6 bases and J 6 bases; nucleotides not matched to a gene: 12. In DNA, the CDR3 is TGTGCCAGCAGTTCCGCTGGGACAGGGCGCCTCAATGAGCAGTTCTTC. It translates to CASSSAGTGRLNEQFF.

This clone was observed once. The V gene is TRBV7-9, the J gene TRBJ2-4; no firm D call. The ends were cut back, 1 base at V and 6 bases at J, with 7 bases in the middle. This CDR3 has 13 residues. Per the germline V gene, CDR1 is SEHNR and CDR2 is FQNEAQ (reference sequence). This CDR3 reads CASSLGSGNIQYF. For the CDR3, the DNA is TGTGCCAGCAGCTTAGGCTCCGGAAACATTCAGTACTTC. The whole variable domain, filled in from reference TRBV7-9 and TRBJ2-4, reads DTGVSQNPRHKITKRGQNVTFRCDPISEHNRLYWYRQTLGQGPEFLTYFQNEAQLEKSRLLSDRFSAERPKGSFSTLEIQRTEQGDSAMYLCASSLGSGNIQYFGAGTRLSVL.

This chain joins TRBV7-2 and TRBJ2-3; no clear D gene. V dropped 4 bases and J dropped 6 bases, with 8 bases sitting between them. The CDR3 extends over 12 amino acids. Per germline, CDR1 SGHTA and CDR2 FQGNSA. CDR3 nucleotides: TGTGCCAGCAGCTCCTCGCGGGATACGCAGTATTTT. Amino acids: CASSSSRDTQYF.

This rearrangement joins TRBV2 to TRBJ2-5, with 13 bases identical to TRBD2. V was clipped by 6 bases and J by 2 bases; unmatched bases: 6. CDR1 and CDR2 (germline): SNHLY, FYNNEI. CDR3 length: 16 amino acids. CDR3 nucleotides: TGTGCCAGCAGACCGGGACTAGCGGGATTACAAGAGACCCAGTACTTC. This translates into CASRPGLAGLQETQYF.

The chain employs TRBV30 and TRBJ1-5; D unclear. Trimming took off 1 base at V and 5 bases at J, with 12 bases between the two ends. Germline CDR1 reads GTSNPN; CDR2 reads SVGIG (reference sequence). This CDR3 has 14 residues. CDR3 region: CAWSGTSWDQPQHF. DNA of the CDR3: TGTGCCTGGAGTGGGACCTCTTGGGATCAGCCCCAGCATTTT.

V is TRBV7-9 and J is TRBJ1-5; D gene unclear. The CDR3 length is 13 residues. CDR1 and CDR2 from the germline V gene are SEHNR and FQNEAQ (reference sequence). The V end was cut by 3 bases, the J end by 1 base, with 4 bases between. The CDR3 bases are TGTGCCAGCAGCTTGGACAGCAATCAGCCCCAGCATTTT. This encodes CASSLDSNQPQHF.

The chain is built from TRBV29-1 and TRBJ1-1; D unclear. Germline assignment: CDR1 SQVTM and CDR2 ANQGSEA. Trimming stripped 6 bases from V and 0 bases from J, with 11 bases between. The CDR3 spans 13 residues. CDR3 coding DNA: TGCAGCGTCACAAGGGTTCTGAACACTGAAGCTTTCTTT. Amino acids: CSVTRVLNTEAFF. The variable domain in full, with the rest retrieved from reference TRBV29-1 and TRBJ1-1, is SAVISQKPSRDICQRGTSLTIQCQVDSQVTMMFWYRQQPGQSLTLIATANQGSEATYESGFVIDKFPISRPNLTFSTLTVSNMSPEDSSIYLCSVTRVLNTEAFFGQGTRLTVV.

In this sample, this clone turned up a few times. The J gene is TRBJ2-5, the V gene TRBV29-1; D unresolved. V shed 4 bases and J shed 1 base, with 13 bases lying between them. Germline lookup yields CDR1 SQVTM and CDR2 ANQGSEA. CDR3 length equals 14 residues. The CDR3, as DNA: TGCAGCGTTGTCCCCCTCCCTAGCCAAGAGACCCAGTACTTC. Protein product: CSVVPLPSQETQYF.

The chain links TRBV4-1 to TRBJ1-5; maybe TRBD1 (5 bases). Germline CDR1 MGHRA, CDR2 YSYEKL. V gave up 4 bases and J gave up 9 bases, with 13 bases separating them. The CDR3 sequence is 13 residues long. CDR3 nucleotides: TGCGCCAGCAGCCCGAGGGGAGAACCGCCCCAGCATTTT. Encoded protein: CASSPRGEPPQHF.

This chain links TRBV29-1 with TRBJ1-2; D remains ambiguous. V shed 0 bases and J shed 3 bases, with 17 bases lying between them. The CDR3 covers 16 residues. CDR1 is SQVTM, CDR2 ANQGSEA, per germline. CDR3 loop: CSVEDDGGQRDYGYTF. In DNA form, the CDR3 reads TGCAGCGTTGAAGATGATGGAGGCCAACGGGACTATGGCTACACCTTC.

The V call is TRBV9, the J call TRBJ1-6; the D is unclear. CDR1 and CDR2 from the germline V gene are SGDLS and YYNGEE. The length of the CDR3 is 15 residues. Between the trimmed V and J ends, which lost 0 bases and 7 bases, there was a span of 11 bases. In DNA form, the CDR3 reads TGTGCCAGCAGCGTAGCAGTCCTGGGGAATTCACCCCTCCACTTT. It specifies CASSVAVLGNSPLHF.

The chain has TRBV29-1 and TRBJ1-1, with TRBD1 matching over 9 bases. This CDR3 comprises 14 residues. V lost 7 bases and J lost 1; bases outside the gene matches: 7. The germline V gene encodes CDR1 SQVTM and CDR2 ANQGSEA. The CDR3 sequence: CSAGQGPWNTEAFF. The CDR3 region has the DNA TGCAGCGCAGGACAGGGGCCCTGGAACACTGAAGCTTTCTTT.